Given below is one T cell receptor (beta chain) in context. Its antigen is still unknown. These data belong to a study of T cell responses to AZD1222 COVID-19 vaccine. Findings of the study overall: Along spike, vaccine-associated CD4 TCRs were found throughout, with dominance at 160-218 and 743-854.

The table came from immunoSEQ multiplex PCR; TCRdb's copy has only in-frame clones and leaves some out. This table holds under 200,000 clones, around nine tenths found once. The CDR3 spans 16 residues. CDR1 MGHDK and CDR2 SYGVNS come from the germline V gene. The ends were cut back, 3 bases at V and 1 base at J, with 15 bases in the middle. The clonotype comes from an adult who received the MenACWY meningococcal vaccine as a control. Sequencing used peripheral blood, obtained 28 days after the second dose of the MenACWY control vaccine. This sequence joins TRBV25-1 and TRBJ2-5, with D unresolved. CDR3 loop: CASSDAWSGFQETQYF. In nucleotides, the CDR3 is TGTGCCAGCAGTGACGCCTGGTCGGGCTTCCAAGAGACCCAGTACTTC. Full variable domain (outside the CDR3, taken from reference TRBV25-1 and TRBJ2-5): EADIYQTPRYLVIGTGKKITLECSQTMGHDKMYWYQQDPGMELHLIHYSYGVNSTEKGDLSSESTVSRIRTEHFPLTLESARPSHTSQYLCASSDAWSGFQETQYFGPGTRLLVL.